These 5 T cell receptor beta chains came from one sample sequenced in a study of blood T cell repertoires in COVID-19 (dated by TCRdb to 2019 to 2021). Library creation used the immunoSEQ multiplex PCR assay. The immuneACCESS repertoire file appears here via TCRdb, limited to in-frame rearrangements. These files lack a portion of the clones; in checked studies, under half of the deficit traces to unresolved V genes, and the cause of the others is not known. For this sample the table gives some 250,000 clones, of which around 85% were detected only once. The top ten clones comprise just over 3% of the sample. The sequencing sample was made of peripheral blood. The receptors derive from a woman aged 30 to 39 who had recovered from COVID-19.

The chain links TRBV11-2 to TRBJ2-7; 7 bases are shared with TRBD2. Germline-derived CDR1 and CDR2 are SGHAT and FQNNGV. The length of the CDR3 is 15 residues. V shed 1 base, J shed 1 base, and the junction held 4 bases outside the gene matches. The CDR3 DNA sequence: TGTGCCAGCAGCTTAGTGCGCGGGGGTTCCTACGAGCAGTACTTC. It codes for CASSLVRGGSYEQYF.

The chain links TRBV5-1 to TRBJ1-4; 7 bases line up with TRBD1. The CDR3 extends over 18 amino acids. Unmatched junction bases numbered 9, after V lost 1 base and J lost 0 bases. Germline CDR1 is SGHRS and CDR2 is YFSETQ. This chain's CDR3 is CASSLTRTGQATNEKLFF. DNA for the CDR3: TGCGCCAGCAGCTTGACGAGGACAGGACAGGCAACTAATGAAAAACTGTTTTTT.

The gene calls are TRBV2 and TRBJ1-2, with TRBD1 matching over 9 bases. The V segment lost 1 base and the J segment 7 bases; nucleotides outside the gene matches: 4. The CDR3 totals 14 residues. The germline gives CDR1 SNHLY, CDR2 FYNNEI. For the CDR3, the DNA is TGTGCCAGCAGTGAAGGAAGGGACAGGGCTGGCTACACCTTC. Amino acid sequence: CASSEGRDRAGYTF.

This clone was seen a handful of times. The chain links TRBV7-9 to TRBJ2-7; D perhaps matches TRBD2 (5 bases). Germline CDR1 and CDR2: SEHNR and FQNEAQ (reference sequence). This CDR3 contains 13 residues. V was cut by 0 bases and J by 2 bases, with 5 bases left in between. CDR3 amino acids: CASSLAGTYEQYF. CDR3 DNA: TGTGCCAGCAGCTTAGCCGGGACCTACGAGCAGTACTTC.

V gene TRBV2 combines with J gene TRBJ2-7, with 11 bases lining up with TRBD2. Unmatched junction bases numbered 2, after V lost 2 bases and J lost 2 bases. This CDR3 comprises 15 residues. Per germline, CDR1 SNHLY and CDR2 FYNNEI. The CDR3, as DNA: TGTGCCAGCAGTGAATCACTAGCGGGGGCCTACGAGCAGTACTTC. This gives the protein CASSESLAGAYEQYF.